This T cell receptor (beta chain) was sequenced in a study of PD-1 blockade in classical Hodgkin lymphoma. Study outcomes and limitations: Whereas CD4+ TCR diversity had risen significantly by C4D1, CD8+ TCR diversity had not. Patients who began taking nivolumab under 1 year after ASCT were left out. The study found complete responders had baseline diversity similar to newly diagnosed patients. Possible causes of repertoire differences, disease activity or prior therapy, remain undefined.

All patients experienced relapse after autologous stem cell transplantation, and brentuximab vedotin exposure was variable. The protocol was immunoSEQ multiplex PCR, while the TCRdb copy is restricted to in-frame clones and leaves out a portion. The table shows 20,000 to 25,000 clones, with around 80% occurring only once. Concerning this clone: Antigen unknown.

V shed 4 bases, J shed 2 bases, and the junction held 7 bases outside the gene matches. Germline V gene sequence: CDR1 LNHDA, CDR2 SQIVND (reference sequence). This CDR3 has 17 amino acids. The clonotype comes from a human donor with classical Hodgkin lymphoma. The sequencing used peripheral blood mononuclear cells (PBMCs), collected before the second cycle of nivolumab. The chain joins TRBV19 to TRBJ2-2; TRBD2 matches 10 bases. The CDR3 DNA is TGTGCCAGTAGTAGGGTCGGACTAGCGGCTAACACCGGGGAGCTGTTTTTT. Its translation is CASSRVGLAANTGELFF.